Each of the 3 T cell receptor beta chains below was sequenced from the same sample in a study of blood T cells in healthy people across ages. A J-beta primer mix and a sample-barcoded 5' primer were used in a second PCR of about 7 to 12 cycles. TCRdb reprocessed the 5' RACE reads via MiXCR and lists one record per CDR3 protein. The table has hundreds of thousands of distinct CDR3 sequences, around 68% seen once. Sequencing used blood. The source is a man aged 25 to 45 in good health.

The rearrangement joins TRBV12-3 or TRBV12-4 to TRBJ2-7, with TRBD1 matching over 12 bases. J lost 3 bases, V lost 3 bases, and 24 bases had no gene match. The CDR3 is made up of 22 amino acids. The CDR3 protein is CASSFEGQGAARGLASGYEQYF. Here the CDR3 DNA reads TGTGCCAGCAGTTTTGAGGGACAGGGGGCAGCTCGAGGTTTGGCGTCCGGCTACGAGCAGTACTTC.

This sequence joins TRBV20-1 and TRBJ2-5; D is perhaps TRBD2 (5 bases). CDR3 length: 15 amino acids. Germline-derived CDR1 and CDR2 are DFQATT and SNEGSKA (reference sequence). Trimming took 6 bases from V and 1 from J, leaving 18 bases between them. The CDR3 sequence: CSAQNLDGLQETQYF. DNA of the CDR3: TGCAGTGCCCAAAACCTTGACGGACTCCAAGAGACCCAGTACTTC.

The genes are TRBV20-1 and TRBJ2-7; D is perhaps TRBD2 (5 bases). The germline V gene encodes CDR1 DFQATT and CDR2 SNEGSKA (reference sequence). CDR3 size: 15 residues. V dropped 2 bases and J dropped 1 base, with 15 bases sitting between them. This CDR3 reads CSARSLGEGSYEQYF. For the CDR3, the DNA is TGCAGTGCTAGATCCTTGGGAGAAGGGTCCTACGAGCAGTACTTC.